The 29 T cell receptor beta chains in this list originate from one sample, sequenced in a study of T cell repertoires in cytomegalovirus infection. The antigens for these receptors are not known. MiXCR was run by TCRdb on the reads, yielding one entry per CDR3 protein. The sample has fewer than 950,000 distinct CDR3 sequences; approximately 30% are singletons. This sample comprised cultured CD8+ T cells from PBMCs, obtained from culture after CMV antigen stimulation. These receptor sequences come from a human donor in good health (CMV status not recorded). Some clones in this sample may be carry-over from other donors' samples.

Here the CDR3 reads CASRAGQKNTEAFF. The CDR3 nucleotides are TGTGCCAGTAGAGCAGGGCAGAAGAACACTGAAGCTTTCTTT. This chain uses TRBV27 with TRBJ1-1; a weak D match, TRBD1 (5 bases). Per the germline V gene, CDR1 is MNHEY and CDR2 is SMNVEV (reference sequence). Trimming removed 9 bases at V and 1 base at J, with 15 bases between. The CDR3 runs 14 residues.

About this clonotype: A clone one base away is much larger, so this may be a read error. The chain is built from TRBV7-2 and TRBJ2-1, with TRBD1 identical over 8 bases. The CDR3 covers 14 residues. The germline CDR1 and CDR2 sequences are SGHTA and FQGNSA. V lost 4 bases, J lost 2 bases, and 1 base stayed unmatched. The CDR3, as DNA: TGTACCAGCAGCTGGACAGGGACCTACAATGAGCAGTTCTTC. It specifies CTSSWTGTYNEQFF.

CDR3 sequence reads: CASSWGQGIRNEQFF. In nucleotides, the CDR3 is TGTGCCAGCAGCTGGGGACAGGGCATAAGGAATGAGCAGTTCTTC. J is TRBJ2-1 and V is TRBV7-9, with TRBD1 matching 9 bases. CDR3 length: 15 amino acids. Germline CDR1 SEHNR, CDR2 FQNEAQ (reference sequence). With V trimmed by 4 bases and J by 7 bases, 8 bases remained unmatched.

The chain uses TRBV13 and TRBJ2-2; D is unclear. This CDR3 region has 15 residues. Between the trimmed V and J ends, which lost 3 bases and 6 bases, there was a span of 14 bases. Germline-derived CDR1 and CDR2 are PRHDT and FYEKMQ (reference sequence). CDR3 protein: CASSFGLKGAGELFF. The CDR3 region has the DNA TGTGCCAGCAGCTTCGGCCTAAAAGGCGCCGGGGAGCTGTTTTTT.

The gene calls are TRBV4-1 and TRBJ2-5; 7 bases line up with TRBD1. Germline CDR1 reads MGHRA; CDR2 reads YSYEKL. Trimming cost V 0 bases and J 4 bases; bases outside gene matches: 8. This CDR3 contains 16 residues. The CDR3 DNA follows: TGCGCCAGCAGCCAAGAGACAGGGTGGAGTGGAGAGACCCAGTACTTC. Amino acid sequence: CASSQETGWSGETQYF.

The chain is built from TRBV12-3 or TRBV12-4 and TRBJ2-1; D remains ambiguous. The ends were cut back, 3 bases at V and 7 bases at J, with 10 bases in the middle. The CDR3 contains 13 residues. The CDR3 here is CASSFVFRNEQFF. CDR3 in DNA: TGTGCCAGCAGTTTTGTATTTCGGAATGAGCAGTTCTTC.

This clonotype was detected only a few times. The rearrangement joins TRBV12-3 or TRBV12-4 to TRBJ2-1; 8 positions agree with TRBD1. This CDR3 comprises 15 residues. J gave up 3 bases and V 1 base, and 2 bases lay outside the gene matches. CDR3 DNA: TGTGCCAGCAGTTTAGGCAGGGGGCACTACAATGAGCAGTTCTTC. Translating it yields CASSLGRGHYNEQFF.

The chain has TRBV7-9 and TRBJ2-5; the match to TRBD2 covers 7 bases. Germline values: CDR1 SEHNR, CDR2 FQNEAQ (reference sequence). The CDR3 has 19 residues. Trimming cost V 2 bases and J 1 base; bases outside gene matches: 16. DNA of the CDR3: TGTGCCAGCAGCTTACCTTTACCCCCGCGGGGGAAGATCCAAGAGACCCAGTACTTC. It translates to CASSLPLPPRGKIQETQYF.

This chain uses TRBV11-2 with TRBJ1-6; TRBD1 aligns across 9 bases. V trimming: 5 bases; J trimming: 7 bases; junction bases outside the gene matches: 9. The germline CDR1 and CDR2 sequences are SGHAT and FQNNGV. This CDR3 contains 16 residues. The CDR3, as DNA: TGTGCCAGCAGCCCAACACCGACAGGGGGAAATTCACCCCTCCACTTT. This gives the protein CASSPTPTGGNSPLHF.

The chain employs TRBV27 and TRBJ2-3; no clear D gene. Trimming shortened V by 5 bases and J by 4 bases, and 19 bases separated the two germline ends. This CDR3 is 16 amino acids long. Looked up from germline, CDR1 is MNHEY and CDR2 is SMNVEV (reference sequence). The CDR3 DNA follows: TGTGCCAGCAGTCCCCCGGCAGGCCTAGGTCCAGATACGCAGTATTTT. This translates into CASSPPAGLGPDTQYF.

Turning to this clonotype: A clone one base away is much larger, so this may be a read error. This sequence joins TRBV7-4 and TRBJ2-2; D could derive from TRBD1 or TRBD2 (6 bases each). The CDR3 runs to 16 residues. Germline CDR1 reads SGHVT; CDR2 reads SQSDAQ. This CDR3 is CASSSSRDIYGGELVF. CDR3 sequence (DNA): TGTGCCAGCAGTTCGTCCCGGGACATTTACGGCGGGGAGCTGGTTTTT.

This clonotype has a count of ten or more. The chain has TRBV5-8 and TRBJ2-1; D assignment may be TRBD1 or TRBD2 (5 bases each). Trimming removed 2 bases at V and 0 bases at J, with 9 bases between. The CDR3 loop spans 15 amino acids. Germline CDR1 and CDR2: SGHTS and YDEGEE. This CDR3 reads CASSLGDRSYNEQFF. In DNA, the CDR3 is TGTGCCAGCAGCTTAGGGGACCGCTCCTACAATGAGCAGTTCTTC. The whole variable domain, remainder taken from reference TRBV5-8 and TRBJ2-1, is EAGVTQSPTHLIKTRGQQATLRCSPISGHTSVYWYQQALGLGLQFLLWYDEGEERNRGNFPPRFSGRQFPNYSSELNVNALELEDSALYLCASSLGDRSYNEQFFGPGTRLTVL.

V and J are TRBV6-5 and TRBJ1-2, with TRBD1 as a possible D gene (6 bases). Germline V gene lookup returns CDR1 MNHEY and CDR2 SVGAGI. This CDR3 has 14 amino acids. The ends were cut back, 4 bases at V and 0 bases at J, with 9 bases in the middle. Here the CDR3 reads CASSWAGANYGYTF. CDR3 nucleotides: TGTGCCAGCAGTTGGGCAGGGGCTAACTATGGCTACACCTTC.

V gene TRBV6-6 combines with J gene TRBJ2-7, with TRBD2 as a possible D gene (5 bases). CDR3 size: 13 residues. The germline gives CDR1 MNHNY, CDR2 SVGAGI (reference sequence). Trimming stripped 2 bases from V and 3 bases from J, with 8 bases between. CDR3 region: CASSYGGFYEQYV. For the CDR3, the DNA is TGTGCCAGCAGTTACGGAGGATTCTACGAGCAGTACGTC.

The gene calls are TRBV12-3 or TRBV12-4 and TRBJ2-7; D is perhaps TRBD1 (5 bases). The CDR3 totals 13 residues. V was cut by 4 bases and J by 6 bases, with 13 bases left in between. The CDR3 is CASSWKEQGEQYV. The CDR3 coding sequence is TGTGCCAGCAGTTGGAAAGAGCAGGGCGAGCAGTACGTC.

A few counts support this clonotype. V usage is TRBV6-2 or TRBV6-3 and J usage is TRBJ1-1, with unresolved D. V lost 0 bases and J 3 bases, leaving 14 bases between the germline ends. CDR1 is MNHEY and CDR2 is SVGEGT in the germline V gene. This CDR3 is built from 16 residues. The CDR3 region is CASSYSRTSGDTEAFF. The CDR3 nucleotides read TGTGCCAGCAGTTACTCGAGAACTTCAGGAGACACTGAAGCTTTCTTT.

This clonotype was seen a handful of times. The rearrangement links TRBV6-5 to TRBJ2-3; 12 bases match TRBD2. V was clipped by 2 bases and J by 6 bases; unmatched bases: 3. CDR3 length: 15 residues. Germline assignment: CDR1 MNHEY and CDR2 SVGAGI. In DNA, the CDR3 is TGTGCCAGCAGTTACAGGCTAGCGGGGGGGGATACGCAGTATTTT. It encodes CASSYRLAGGDTQYF.

This clonotype was picked up a small number of times. The chain has TRBV19 and TRBJ2-1; D possibly uses TRBD1 or TRBD2 (6 bases each). Per germline, CDR1 LNHDA and CDR2 SQIVND (reference sequence). The CDR3 has 15 residues. V lost 7 bases to trimming and J lost 0 bases, with 13 bases between them. CDR3 residues: CASTIGGSSYNEQFF. Written as DNA, the CDR3 is TGTGCCAGTACCATAGGGGGGAGCTCCTACAATGAGCAGTTCTTC. Full variable domain (rest looked up from reference TRBV19 and TRBJ2-1): DGGITQSPKYLFRKEGQNVTLSCEQNLNHDAMYWYRQDPGQGLRLIYYSQIVNDFQKGDIAEGYSVSREKKESFPLTVTSAQKNPTAFYLCASTIGGSSYNEQFFGPGTRLTVL.

This clonotype has at least ten counts. This chain joins TRBV11-3 and TRBJ2-1; 8 nucleotides match TRBD1. Trimming took 5 bases from V and 9 from J; bases not matched to a gene: 12. The CDR3 totals 15 residues. The germline V gene encodes CDR1 SGHNT and CDR2 YENEEA. CDR3 DNA: TGTGCCAGCAGCAGGACGGGACAGGCCCTCGGTGAGCAGTTCTTC. This translates into CASSRTGQALGEQFF.

The V gene is TRBV12-3 or TRBV12-4, the J gene TRBJ1-1; 10 nucleotides agree with TRBD1. The CDR3 has 16 amino acids. Losses at the gene ends were 5 bases for V and 4 bases for J; bases not matched to a gene: 10. CDR3 protein: CASSRGQGVYGTEAFF. The CDR3 DNA sequence: TGTGCCAGCAGTCGCGGACAGGGGGTTTACGGCACTGAAGCTTTCTTT.

The V and J genes are TRBV28 and TRBJ2-1; TRBD1 matches at 8 bases. CDR1 and CDR2 from the germline V gene are MDHEN and SYDVKM. CDR3 length: 15 amino acids. V was clipped by 5 bases and J by 6 bases; unmatched bases: 9. The CDR3 coding sequence is TGTGCCAGCAGTGGGTCGGACAGGGTAACCAATGAGCAGTTCTTC. It yields the protein CASSGSDRVTNEQFF.

This chain links TRBV2 with TRBJ2-1; TRBD2 might be the D (6 bases). This CDR3 is 15 amino acids long. CDR1 is SNHLY and CDR2 is FYNNEI in the germline V gene. Trimming cost V 6 bases and J 3 bases, with 15 bases left between them. The DNA of the CDR3 is TGTGCCAGCAGCGGTGGGGGAGGAGTCTACAATGAGCAGTTCTTC. It specifies CASSGGGGVYNEQFF.

V usage is TRBV10-3 and J usage is TRBJ2-6; 7 bases agree with TRBD1. The junction had 9 bases not matched to a gene; V was cut back by 3 bases and J by 4 bases. Looked up from germline, CDR1 is ENHRY and CDR2 is SYGVKD. This CDR3 is 17 amino acids long. The CDR3 protein is CAISDHFRGRGANVLTF. In DNA form, the CDR3 reads TGTGCCATCAGTGACCACTTTAGGGGGCGGGGGGCCAACGTCCTGACTTTC.

The rearrangement joins TRBV10-3 to TRBJ2-7, with a possible D match to TRBD1 (5 bases). The germline V gene encodes CDR1 ENHRY and CDR2 SYGVKD. Between the trimmed V and J ends, which lost 3 bases and 3 bases, there was a span of 12 bases. This CDR3 spans 14 amino acids. The chain's CDR3 is CAISEEQAYYEQYF. The CDR3 bases are TGTGCCATCAGTGAAGAACAGGCCTACTACGAGCAGTACTTC.

This clonotype turned up a few times. The chain employs TRBV6-5 and TRBJ2-1; 8 nucleotides align to TRBD2. Germline V lookup: CDR1 MNHEY, CDR2 SVGAGI. V gave up 11 bases and J gave up 5 bases; unmatched junction bases: 5. CDR3 length equals 12 residues. CDR3 coding DNA: TGTGCCGGCGGGGGGCAAAACAATGAGCAGTTCTTC. It is translated as CAGGGQNNEQFF.

This clonotype was seen a handful of times. This chain links TRBV9 with TRBJ2-4; 10 nucleotides line up with TRBD1. The V segment lost 5 bases and the J segment 2 bases; nucleotides outside the gene matches: 4. Germline lookup yields CDR1 SGDLS and CDR2 YYNGEE. The CDR3 has 15 amino acids. Here the CDR3 DNA reads TGTGCCAGCAGTTTGGGACAGGGGACCAAAAACATTCAGTACTTC. Protein sequence: CASSLGQGTKNIQYF. Using reference TRBV9 and TRBJ2-4 for the parts outside the CDR3, the full variable domain is DSGVTQTPKHLITATGQRVTLRCSPRSGDLSVYWYQQSLDQGLQFLIQYYNGEERAKGNILERFSAQQFPDLHSELNLSSLELGDSALYFCASSLGQGTKNIQYFGAGTRLSVL.

This clonotype was picked up a small number of times. The rearrangement links TRBV28 to TRBJ2-5, with no clear D. Germline V gene sequence: CDR1 MDHEN, CDR2 SYDVKM. V gave up 4 bases and J gave up 0 bases, with 6 bases separating them. This CDR3 region has 13 residues. CDR3 nucleotide sequence: TGTGCCAGCAGTTCGGGCGACCAAGAGACCCAGTACTTC. The encoded protein is CASSSGDQETQYF.

The V and J genes are TRBV11-3 and TRBJ2-1, with D possibly TRBD2 on 5 matching bases. The CDR3 loop spans 14 amino acids. Germline values: CDR1 SGHNT, CDR2 YENEEA. V gave up 5 bases and J gave up 6 bases, with 14 bases separating them. In nucleotides, the CDR3 is TGTGCCAGCAGCCTACGGGATGCCCTCAATGAGCAGTTCTTC. Its translation is CASSLRDALNEQFF.

V is TRBV7-4 and J is TRBJ2-1; 8 nucleotides match TRBD2. Trimming at V came to 7 bases and at J to 8 bases, leaving 13 bases not matched to a gene. CDR3 length: 15 residues. Germline V lookup: CDR1 SGHVT, CDR2 SQSDAQ. This CDR3 is CASIIDGGGYYEQFF. The CDR3 region has the DNA TGTGCCAGCATCATTGATGGCGGGGGGTATTATGAGCAGTTCTTC.